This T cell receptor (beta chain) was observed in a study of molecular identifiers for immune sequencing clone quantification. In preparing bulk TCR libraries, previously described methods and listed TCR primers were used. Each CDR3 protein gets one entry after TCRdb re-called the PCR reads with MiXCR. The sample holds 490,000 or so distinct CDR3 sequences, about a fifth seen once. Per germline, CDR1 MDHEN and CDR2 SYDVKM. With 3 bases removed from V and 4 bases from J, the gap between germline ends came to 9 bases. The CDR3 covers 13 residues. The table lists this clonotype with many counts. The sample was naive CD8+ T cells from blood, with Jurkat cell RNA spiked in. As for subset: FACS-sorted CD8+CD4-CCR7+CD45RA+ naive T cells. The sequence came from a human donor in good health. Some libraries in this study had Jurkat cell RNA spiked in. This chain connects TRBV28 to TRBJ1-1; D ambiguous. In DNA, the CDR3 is TGTGCCAGCAGTTTTCGCAGGAGCACTGAAGCTTTCTTT. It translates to CASSFRRSTEAFF.